A single T cell receptor beta chain is shown here with its context. The entry originates in a study of blood T cell repertoires in COVID-19. CDR1 and CDR2 from the germline V gene are SGHAT and FQNNGV. Deletions cut 1 base from V and 7 bases from J, with 8 bases between. The CDR3 consists of 14 residues. Produced via immunoSEQ multiplex PCR; TCRdb's table is partial and in-frame only. The sample contains about 210,000 clones, over 75% of which appear only once. The V gene is TRBV11-2, the J gene TRBJ1-6, with D maybe TRBD1 (5 bases). This clonotype originated in a woman in her 40s with acute or convalescent COVID-19. Sequencing was carried out using peripheral blood. The CDR3 DNA follows: TGTGCCAGCAGCTTAGTTGGGGGGAATTCACCCCTCCACTTT. As protein: CASSLVGGNSPLHF.